This section outlines one TCR beta chain sequence together with its context. Its antigen is not identified. Regarding time point: sample taken at primary tumor resection. Tumor, nontumor lung or frozen PBMC supplied whole RNA that was sequenced unsorted. TCRdb reprocessed the 5' RACE reads with MiXCR, giving one entry per CDR3 protein. The repertoire holds 5,500 to 7,000 distinct CDR3 sequences, with about a sixth as singletons. Germline V gives CDR1 SNHLY, CDR2 FYNNEI. V lost 6 bases to trimming and J lost 5 bases, with 13 bases between them. This CDR3 contains 14 residues. The entry originates in a study of spatial heterogeneity in lung cancer. The wider study: Each time, sequencing found more beta-chain sequences than alpha-chain sequences. Study-level findings and limits: Mutation counts in tumors were tracked by counts of expanded intratumoral alpha and beta TCRs. Ubiquitous and regional nonsynonymous mutations were tracked by counts of ubiquitous and regional expanded TCRs, respectively.

The sequence derives from a male donor with early-stage non-small cell lung cancer. The chain combines TRBV2 with TRBJ1-4; a possible D gene is TRBD1 (5 bases). Sequenced material: lung tumor tissue, taken at surgery. The CDR3 region has the DNA TGTGCCAGCAGCGACGACAGATTCAATGAAAAACTGTTTTTT. Translating gives CASSDDRFNEKLFF.